These 13 T cell receptor beta chains share one sample of origin, sequenced in a study of blood T cell repertoires in COVID-19. Clones were read by immunoSEQ multiplex PCR, and TCRdb kept only the in-frame ones, dropping some. The data hold around 75,000 clones, with approximately 79% observed a single time. Sequences were obtained from peripheral blood. Every receptor here comes from a woman aged 80 or over with active or convalescent COVID-19.

V and J are TRBV28 and TRBJ2-1; 7 bases match TRBD2. The CDR3 sequence is 15 residues long. Trimming at V came to 4 bases and at J to 1 base, leaving 4 bases not matched to a gene. The germline V gene encodes CDR1 MDHEN and CDR2 SYDVKM. The CDR3 region has the DNA TGTGCCAGCAGTTACCATAGCGGGTCCTACAATGAGCAGTTCTTC. Its translation: CASSYHSGSYNEQFF.

The gene calls are TRBV10-2 and TRBJ2-7; 7 bases match TRBD1. Per germline, CDR1 WSHSY and CDR2 SAAADI. CDR3 length: 13 amino acids. The V and J ends lost 6 bases and 2 bases, in that order; junction bases with no gene match: 4. This CDR3 is CASSFQGAYEQYF. The DNA of the CDR3 is TGCGCCAGCAGCTTTCAGGGGGCCTACGAGCAGTACTTC.

The rearrangement uses TRBV27 and TRBJ2-7, with 7 bases lining up with TRBD2. Germline-derived CDR1 and CDR2 are MNHEY and SMNVEV (reference sequence). Trimming took 6 bases from V and 0 from J; bases not matched to a gene: 5. This CDR3 region has 14 residues. CDR3 DNA sequence: TGTGCCAGCAGCGAGACTAGCATCTCCTACGAGCAGTACTTC. Its translation: CASSETSISYEQYF.

The rearrangement joins TRBV6-1 to TRBJ1-5, with 8 bases identical to TRBD1. Germline values: CDR1 MNHNS, CDR2 SASEGT. The J segment lost 7 bases and the V segment lost 2 bases, leaving 7 bases of the junction unmatched. This CDR3 contains 15 residues. The CDR3 DNA reads as TGTGCCAGCAGTGAATCTAGACAGGGGAGGCAGCCCCAGCATTTT. It specifies CASSESRQGRQPQHF.

The rearrangement links TRBV3-1 (or the pseudogene TRBV3-2) to TRBJ1-2; D is undetermined. Germline CDR1 and CDR2: LGHDT and YNNKEL (reference sequence). Trimming removed 2 bases from V and 6 bases from J, with 7 bases in between. The CDR3 is made up of 12 amino acids. The CDR3 region has the DNA TGTGCCAGCAGCCAAACTTACGATGGCTACACCTTC. This translates into CASSQTYDGYTF.

This clone appeared a few times. This chain uses TRBV18 with TRBJ1-2; possibly TRBD1 for D (6 bases). V was pared by 6 bases and J by 2 bases, with 13 bases between. Germline CDR1 is KGHSH and CDR2 is LQKENI. The CDR3 is 14 residues long. CDR3 sequence reads: CASSRGGANYGYTF. The DNA for the CDR3 is TGTGCCAGCTCTAGGGGGGGCGCAAACTATGGCTACACCTTC.

The CDR3 is CASSKWQGVASGLINEQFF. In nucleotides, the CDR3 is TGTGCCAGCAGCAAATGGCAGGGGGTGGCTAGCGGGTTGATCAATGAGCAGTTCTTC. The chain combines TRBV11-2 with TRBJ2-1; D perhaps matches TRBD2 (8 bases). Deletions cut 5 bases from V and 6 bases from J, with 29 bases between. The CDR3 loop spans 19 amino acids. CDR1 and CDR2 (germline): SGHAT, FQNNGV.

This chain links TRBV7-9 with TRBJ2-1; 10 bases align to TRBD2. Looked up from germline, CDR1 is SEHNR and CDR2 is FQNEAQ (reference sequence). The V gene end was trimmed by 5 bases and the J gene end by 2 bases; junction bases not matched to a gene: 6. The CDR3 spans 16 residues. DNA for the CDR3: TGTGCCAGCAGCCCGGGAAGCGGGGGGGCCTACAATGAGCAGTTCTTC. Translating gives CASSPGSGGAYNEQFF.

For the CDR3, the DNA is TGTGCCAGCAGCTTTCCCGGGACAGGGGGCGCTGAAGCTTTCTTT. It codes for CASSFPGTGGAEAFF. J is TRBJ1-1 and V is TRBV5-4, with 12 bases identical to TRBD1. The CDR3 runs 15 residues. V was pared by 2 bases and J by 6 bases, with 5 bases of the junction left unmatched. Germline V lookup: CDR1 SGHNT, CDR2 YYREEE (reference sequence). Full variable domain (outside the CDR3, taken from reference TRBV5-4 and TRBJ1-1): ETGVTQSPTHLIKTRGQQVTLRCSSQSGHNTVSWYQQALGQGPQFIFQYYREEENGRGNFPPRFSGLQFPNYSSELNVNALELDDSALYLCASSFPGTGGAEAFFGQGTRLTVV.

This clone has more than one count but fewer than ten. V and J are TRBV5-8 and TRBJ1-5; no firm D call. V lost 3 bases and J 3 bases, leaving 4 bases between the germline ends. In germline, CDR1 is SGHTS, CDR2 YDEGEE. The CDR3 length is 12 residues. The CDR3 spells CASSSYNQPQHF. The CDR3 DNA is TGTGCCAGCAGCTCTTACAATCAGCCCCAGCATTTT. Supplemented by reference TRBV5-8 and TRBJ1-5, the full variable domain reads EAGVTQSPTHLIKTRGQQATLRCSPISGHTSVYWYQQALGLGLQFLLWYDEGEERNRGNFPPRFSGRQFPNYSSELNVNALELEDSALYLCASSSYNQPQHFGDGTRLSIL.

This sequence joins TRBV11-2 and TRBJ2-1; maybe TRBD2 (6 bases). Trimming pared 5 bases from V and 7 bases from J, leaving 18 bases between. Looked up from germline, CDR1 is SGHAT and CDR2 is FQNNGV. The CDR3 contains 15 residues. CDR3 region: CASSGTGLPGNEQFF. The CDR3 bases are TGTGCCAGCAGCGGAACGGGACTCCCGGGGAATGAGCAGTTCTTC.

The CDR3 is CASRTGTSRYEQYF. The DNA of the CDR3 is TGTGCCAGCAGGACCGGGACTAGTCGGTACGAGCAGTACTTC. The V and J genes are TRBV28 and TRBJ2-7; 8 bases align to TRBD2. Trimming removed 6 bases from V and 4 bases from J; junction bases left unmatched: 8. This CDR3 comprises 14 residues. Per the germline V gene, CDR1 is MDHEN and CDR2 is SYDVKM. The full variable domain, completed using reference TRBV28 and TRBJ2-7, is DVKVTQSSRYLVKRTGEKVFLECVQDMDHENMFWYRQDPGLGLRLIYFSYDVKMKEKGDIPEGYSVSREKKERFSLILESASTNQTSMYLCASRTGTSRYEQYFGPGTRLTVT.

The chain has TRBV6-5 and TRBJ1-2, with D uncertain. Trimming removed 7 bases from V and 2 bases from J, with 17 bases in between. Germline-derived CDR1 and CDR2 are MNHEY and SVGAGI. The CDR3 sequence is 15 residues long. The CDR3 nucleotides read TGTGCCAGCACCTCTTGGGCAGAACGAAACTATGGCTACACCTTC. This sequence encodes CASTSWAERNYGYTF.